Below, 8 T cell receptor beta chains from the same sample are listed, as sequenced in a study of technical replicates of blood from several donors (dated by TCRdb to between 2016 and 2019). Libraries were constructed by the immunoSEQ multiplex PCR assay. Entries here come from immuneACCESS through TCRdb and include only in-frame sequences with V and J called. Some clones fail to appear in such tables; in the studies checked, an unresolved V gene covers under half of the shortfall, and the cause of the remainder is unknown. The sample yields around 95,000 clones; about 94% were counted once. The top ten constitute about 0.22% of the sample. Specimen: T cells isolated from PBMCs. The receptors originated from a human donor in good health.

The CDR3 DNA sequence: TGTGCCAGCAGCGTAGGAAGGGGTAATTATGGCTACACCTTC. Protein sequence: CASSVGRGNYGYTF. The chain links TRBV9 to TRBJ1-2; D perhaps matches TRBD1 (5 bases). Germline values: CDR1 SGDLS, CDR2 YYNGEE. Trimming pared 0 bases from V and 5 bases from J, leaving 11 bases between. The CDR3 is made up of 14 amino acids. Together with reference TRBV9 and TRBJ1-2, the CDR3 gives the full variable domain: DSGVTQTPKHLITATGQRVTLRCSPRSGDLSVYWYQQSLDQGLQFLIQYYNGEERAKGNILERFSAQQFPDLHSELNLSSLELGDSALYFCASSVGRGNYGYTFGSGTRLTVV.

The V call is TRBV6-1, the J call TRBJ1-2; D remains unclear. CDR1 and CDR2 (germline): MNHNS, SASEGT. The ends were cut back, 6 bases at V and 3 bases at J, with 8 bases in the middle. The CDR3 runs 12 residues. The CDR3 region has the DNA TGTGCCAGCAGGGTAACGGACTATGGCTACACCTTC. Encoded protein: CASRVTDYGYTF.

This chain uses TRBV7-9 with TRBJ1-1; 7 nucleotides agree with TRBD1. J gave up 0 bases and V 3 bases, and 10 bases lay outside the gene matches. The CDR3 runs to 17 residues. CDR1 and CDR2 from the germline V gene are SEHNR and FQNEAQ (reference sequence). The CDR3: CASSFQNRGLVNTEAFF. CDR3 DNA: TGTGCCAGCAGCTTCCAAAACAGGGGCCTCGTGAACACTGAAGCTTTCTTT.

The chain uses TRBV18 and TRBJ2-1, with 10 bases identical to TRBD1. From germline, CDR1 is KGHSH and CDR2 LQKENI. The CDR3 runs to 16 residues. V lost 0 bases, J lost 7 bases, and 6 bases stayed unmatched. The CDR3 sequence is CASSPPRGQGGNEQFF. CDR3 bases: TGTGCCAGCTCACCACCGAGAGGACAGGGGGGAAATGAGCAGTTCTTC.

The V and J genes are TRBV27 and TRBJ2-2; D remains ambiguous. The germline CDR1 and CDR2 sequences are MNHEY and SMNVEV (reference sequence). This CDR3 is 13 amino acids long. V lost 7 bases to trimming and J lost 5 bases, with 11 bases between them. As DNA, the CDR3 is TGTGCCAGCACCCCTCGGGTTACCGGGGAGCTGTTTTTT. It is translated as CASTPRVTGELFF.

The chain uses TRBV5-1 and TRBJ2-5; 11 bases are a match to TRBD2. Germline CDR1 is SGHRS and CDR2 is YFSETQ. The CDR3 runs 16 residues. V gave up 4 bases and J gave up 2 bases; unmatched junction bases: 7. The CDR3 DNA reads as TGCGCCAGCAGCGAACGAGTAGCGGGGGGGCAAGAGACCCAGTACTTC. Its protein is CASSERVAGGQETQYF.

The CDR3 protein is CASSILGVDTEAFF. The CDR3 bases are TGTGCCAGTAGTATCCTCGGGGTGGACACTGAAGCTTTCTTT. The V and J genes are TRBV19 and TRBJ1-1; D not resolved. V shed 3 bases and J shed 3 bases, with 11 bases lying between them. Germline CDR1 LNHDA, CDR2 SQIVND (reference sequence). The CDR3 is made up of 14 amino acids.

This chain joins TRBV5-1 and TRBJ2-4, with 7 bases fitting TRBD1. From germline, CDR1 is SGHRS and CDR2 YFSETQ. Germline trimming cut 1 base from V and 5 bases from J; bases unmatched to any gene: 6. CDR3 length equals 15 residues. This chain's CDR3 is CASSLTGTEENIQYF. CDR3 coding DNA: TGCGCCAGCAGCTTGACCGGGACAGAAGAAAACATTCAGTACTTC.